This T cell receptor beta chain was sequenced for a study of T-cell reconstitution after alpha-beta-depleted transplantation in children. There are many counts of this clonotype. V lost 2 bases to trimming and J lost 2 bases; unmatched junction nucleotides: 13. This CDR3 has 18 amino acids. The germline gives CDR1 SGHKS, CDR2 YYEKEE (reference sequence). The authors prepared the TCRbeta library with unique molecular identifiers. Using its own MiXCR run on the PCR reads, TCRdb lists one record per CDR3 protein. This table has 180,000 or so distinct CDR3 sequences, 6.3% appearing once. The chain is built from TRBV5-5 and TRBJ2-1; 7 bases map to TRBD1. The sequences come from PBMCs, collected before TCRalphabeta/CD19-depleted stem cell transplant. This clonotype originated in a girl younger than two with combined immunodeficiency, due to receive a stem cell transplant. This CDR3 reads CASSLEGYRDSPYNEQFF. In DNA form, the CDR3 reads TGTGCCAGCAGCTTAGAGGGGTACCGGGACAGTCCCTACAATGAGCAGTTCTTC.